This T cell receptor (beta chain) is from a study of blood T cell repertoires in COVID-19. For the study at large: Samples came from the United States, Italy and Spain, spanning acute and convalescent COVID-19. The cDNA or gDNA used as material had been derived from T cells, B-cell-depleted T cells, or PBMCs.

In the original processing: Scientists estimated how many nucleated cells there were by amplifying reference gene primers. Method: immunoSEQ multiplex PCR; TCRdb's copy keeps in-frame clones and lacks some. V, J and clone size are those of that table, while D and trimming were read from the DNA. The table includes about 50,000 clones, around nine tenths detected once. From germline, CDR1 is KGHSY and CDR2 FQNENV. The CDR3 spans 16 residues. Germline trimming cut 4 bases from V and 5 bases from J; bases unmatched to any gene: 9. The sequence derives from an elderly woman with acute or convalescent COVID-19. The sample was peripheral blood. The chain has TRBV16 and TRBJ1-5; the match to TRBD1 covers 9 bases. This CDR3 reads CASSPGTGRGYQPQHF. The DNA of the CDR3 is TGTGCCAGCAGCCCAGGGACAGGGCGCGGGTATCAGCCCCAGCATTTT.